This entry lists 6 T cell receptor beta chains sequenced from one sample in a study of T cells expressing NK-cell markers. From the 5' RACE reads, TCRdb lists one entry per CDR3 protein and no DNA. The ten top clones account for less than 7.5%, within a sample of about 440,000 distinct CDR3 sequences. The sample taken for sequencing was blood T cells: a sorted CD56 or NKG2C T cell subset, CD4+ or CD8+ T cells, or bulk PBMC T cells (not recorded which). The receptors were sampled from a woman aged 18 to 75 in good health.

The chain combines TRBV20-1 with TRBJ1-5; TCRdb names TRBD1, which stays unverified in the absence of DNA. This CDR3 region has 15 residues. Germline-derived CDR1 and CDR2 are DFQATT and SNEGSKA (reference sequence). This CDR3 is CSAREQGTYNQPQHF.

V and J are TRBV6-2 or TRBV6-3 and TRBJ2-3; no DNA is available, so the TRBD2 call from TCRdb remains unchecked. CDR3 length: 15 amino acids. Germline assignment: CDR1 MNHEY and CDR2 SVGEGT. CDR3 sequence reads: CASSWRRPGLDTQYF.

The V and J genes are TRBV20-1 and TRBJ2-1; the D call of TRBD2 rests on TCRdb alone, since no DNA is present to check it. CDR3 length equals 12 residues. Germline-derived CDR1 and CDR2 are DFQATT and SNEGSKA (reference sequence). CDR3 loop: CSASGPPSERVF.

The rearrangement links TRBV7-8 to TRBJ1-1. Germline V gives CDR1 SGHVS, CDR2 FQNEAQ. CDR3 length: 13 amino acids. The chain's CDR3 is CASTLGGSAEAFF. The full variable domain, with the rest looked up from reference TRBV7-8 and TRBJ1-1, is GAGVSQSPRYKVAKRGQDVALRCDPISGHVSLFWYQQALGQGPEFLTYFQNEAQLDKSGLPSDRFFAERPEGSVSTLKIQRTQQEDSAVYLCASTLGGSAEAFFGQGTRLTVV.

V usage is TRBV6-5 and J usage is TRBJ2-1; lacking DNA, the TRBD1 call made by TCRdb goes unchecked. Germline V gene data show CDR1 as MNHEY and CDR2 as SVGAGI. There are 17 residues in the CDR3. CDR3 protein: CASSLRRDRGLHNEQFF.

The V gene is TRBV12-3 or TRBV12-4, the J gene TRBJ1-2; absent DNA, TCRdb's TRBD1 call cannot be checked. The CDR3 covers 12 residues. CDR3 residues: CASSFGGSSYTF.